The clone carrying this T cell receptor beta chain was seen only a few times. Arm-PCR of CDR3 regions with iRepertoire HTBI primers generated TCR beta libraries. TCRdb redid the calling of the multiplex PCR reads with MiXCR, one entry per CDR3 protein. Here the sample spans 420,000 or so distinct CDR3 sequences, 23% being singletons. The sample comes from a study of regulatory T cells in long-lasting Graves disease. The time point here: persistent/refractory GD, antithyroid drugs over 5 years with positive TRAb. The TCR library used RNA extracted from PBMCs. Specimen: peripheral blood mononuclear cells (PBMCs), collected when the disease was refractory, from a patient treated with antithyroid drugs. This receptor was taken from a female donor with Graves disease.

In DNA, the CDR3 is TGTGCCAGCTGGCGGGAGGACACCGGGGAGCTGTTTTTT. Its translation: CASWREDTGELFF. The V call is TRBV6-4, the J call TRBJ2-2; 8 nucleotides agree with TRBD2. The CDR3 has 13 amino acids. Germline loops: CDR1 MRHNA, CDR2 SNTAGT. J lost 3 bases, V lost 8 bases, and 2 bases had no gene match.